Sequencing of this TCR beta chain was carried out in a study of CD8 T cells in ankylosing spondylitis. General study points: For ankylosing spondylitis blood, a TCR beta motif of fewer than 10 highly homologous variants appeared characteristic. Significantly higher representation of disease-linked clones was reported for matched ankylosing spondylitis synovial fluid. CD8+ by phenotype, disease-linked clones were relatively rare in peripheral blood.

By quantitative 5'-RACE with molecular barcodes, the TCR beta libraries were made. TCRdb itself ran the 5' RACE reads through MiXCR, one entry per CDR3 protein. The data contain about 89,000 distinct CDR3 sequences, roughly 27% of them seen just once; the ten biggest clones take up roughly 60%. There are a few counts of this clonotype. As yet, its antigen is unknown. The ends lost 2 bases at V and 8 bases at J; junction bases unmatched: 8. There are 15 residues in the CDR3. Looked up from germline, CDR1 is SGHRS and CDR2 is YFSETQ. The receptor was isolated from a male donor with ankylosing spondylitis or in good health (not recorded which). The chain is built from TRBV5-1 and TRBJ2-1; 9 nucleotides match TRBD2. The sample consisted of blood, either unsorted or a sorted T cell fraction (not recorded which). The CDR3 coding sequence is TGCGCCAGCAGCTTCCAAGGCGGGAGGGCCGATGAGCAGTTCTTC. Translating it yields CASSFQGGRADEQFF.